The 18 T cell receptor beta chains presented below share a single source sample, sequenced in a study of cytomegalovirus exposure and HLA in healthy donors (dated by TCRdb to about 2017). Library preparation employed the immunoSEQ multiplex PCR assay. The multiplex PCR relied on a mix of 60 forward primers for TCR Vbeta segments and 13 reverse primers for TCR Jbeta segments. TCRdb took this table from immuneACCESS and kept in-frame rearrangements with V and J called. Such tables lack part of the clones; where checked against another copy, unresolved V genes explain under half of the gap, and the rest is unexplained. The sample contains approximately 130,000 clones, 85% to 90% of them found a single time. The ten largest make up under 8.5% of the sample. Sequencing was performed on PBMCs. These receptor sequences come from a woman aged 25 to 45 in good health and CMV-seropositive.

The V call is TRBV5-5, the J call TRBJ1-1, with TRBD1 as a possible D gene (5 bases). The CDR3 is 15 residues long. V lost 3 bases to trimming and J lost 0 bases, with 12 bases between them. Germline CDR1 reads SGHKS; CDR2 reads YYEKEE (reference sequence). For the CDR3, the DNA is TGTGCCAGCAGCTCGGACATAAATTTGAACACTGAAGCTTTCTTT. It encodes CASSSDINLNTEAFF.

This clone came up once. The rearrangement uses TRBV10-3 and TRBJ1-2; TRBD1 aligns across 7 bases. Germline trimming cut 0 bases from V and 8 bases from J; bases unmatched to any gene: 6. The length of the CDR3 is 14 residues. Germline V gives CDR1 ENHRY, CDR2 SYGVKD. The chain's CDR3 is CAISESEGARGYTF. CDR3 nucleotide sequence: TGTGCCATCAGTGAGTCAGAGGGGGCCCGGGGCTACACCTTC.

This clone was counted between two and nine times. J is TRBJ2-2 and V is TRBV15; TRBD2 matches 9 bases. V shed 5 bases and J 2 bases; nucleotides not matched to a gene: 12. The length of the CDR3 is 18 residues. CDR1 LNHNV and CDR2 YYDKDF come from the germline V gene (reference sequence). The CDR3 DNA reads as TGTGCCACCAGCTCTTCCCGGCTAGCGGGGTTCAACACCGGGGAGCTGTTTTTT. The encoded protein is CATSSSRLAGFNTGELFF. Drawing the rest from reference TRBV15 and TRBJ2-2, the complete variable domain is DAMVIQNPRYQVTQFGKPVTLSCSQTLNHNVMYWYQQKSSQAPKLLFHYYDKDFNNEADTPDNFQSRRPNTSFCFLDIRSPGLGDTAMYLCATSSSRLAGFNTGELFFGEGSRLTVL.

The J gene is TRBJ1-2, the V gene TRBV5-3, with TRBD1 matching over 10 bases. TRBV5-3 is marked as an open reading frame, function uncertain. The CDR3 runs 17 residues. V shed 1 base and J 7 bases; nucleotides not matched to a gene: 13. CDR3 coding DNA: TGTGCCAGAAGCTTGTGGGACAGGGGAGACAGAGAAGGTGGCTACACCTTC. Amino acids: CARSLWDRGDREGGYTF.

The chain joins TRBV5-1 to TRBJ1-1; TRBD1 matches 11 bases. The trim removed 3 bases at V and 1 base at J, leaving 8 bases unmatched. The germline CDR1 and CDR2 sequences are SGHRS and YFSETQ. CDR3 size: 17 residues. Written as DNA, the CDR3 is TGCGCCAGCAGCTCGAACTACGGGACAGGGGGGAACACTGAAGCTTTCTTT. Its protein product is CASSSNYGTGGNTEAFF.

This clone was detected a few times. The chain employs TRBV9 and TRBJ1-2; possible D gene TRBD1, 6 bases. Germline lookup yields CDR1 SGDLS and CDR2 YYNGEE. This CDR3 region has 14 residues. The V end was cut by 0 bases, the J end by 6 bases, with 12 bases between. The CDR3 DNA reads TGTGCCAGCAGCGTAGCTCCAGGGGATCATGGCTACACCTTC. Its protein is CASSVAPGDHGYTF.

The rearrangement joins TRBV15 to TRBJ1-4; D ambiguous. The CDR3 length is 13 residues. CDR1 is LNHNV and CDR2 is YYDKDF in the germline V gene (reference sequence). Trimming pared 0 bases from V and 6 bases from J, leaving 5 bases between. CDR3 DNA: TGTGCCACCAGCAGAGACCGTTATGAAAAACTGTTTTTT. Protein: CATSRDRYEKLFF. The full variable domain, in which reference TRBV15 and TRBJ1-4 provide the parts outside the CDR3, is DAMVIQNPRYQVTQFGKPVTLSCSQTLNHNVMYWYQQKSSQAPKLLFHYYDKDFNNEADTPDNFQSRRPNTSFCFLDIRSPGLGDTAMYLCATSRDRYEKLFFGSGTQLSVL.

The chain carries TRBV10-1 and TRBJ2-2; TRBD2 agrees at 10 bases. CDR1 and CDR2 (germline): WNHNN, SYGVQD (reference sequence). The CDR3 sequence is 14 residues long. The V gene end was trimmed by 3 bases and the J gene end by 5 bases; junction bases not matched to a gene: 0. CDR3 region: CASSELAGTGELFF. The CDR3 nucleotides are TGCGCCAGCAGTGAACTAGCGGGGACCGGGGAGCTGTTTTTT.

The chain carries TRBV2 and TRBJ2-7, with TRBD2 matching 10 bases. The CDR3 extends over 15 amino acids. Germline trimming cut 2 bases from V and 9 bases from J; bases unmatched to any gene: 10. Germline assignment: CDR1 SNHLY and CDR2 FYNNEI. The CDR3, as DNA: TGTGCCAGCAGTGAACTCAGCGGGGGGGCTGTTGGGCAGTACTTC. Translated, it gives CASSELSGGAVGQYF.

The V and J genes are TRBV6-6 and TRBJ1-1; possibly TRBD1 for D (5 bases). With 5 bases removed from V and 0 bases from J, the gap between germline ends came to 10 bases. The length of the CDR3 is 14 residues. From germline, CDR1 is MNHNY and CDR2 SVGAGI (reference sequence). CDR3 residues: CASSGRGMNTEAFF. The CDR3 nucleotides are TGTGCCAGCAGTGGGCGGGGCATGAACACTGAAGCTTTCTTT.

This clone was counted between two and nine times. The chain uses TRBV2 and TRBJ1-1; 9 nucleotides match TRBD1. Trimming cost V 5 bases and J 2 bases; bases outside gene matches: 6. Germline CDR1 is SNHLY and CDR2 is FYNNEI. The CDR3 runs 15 residues. CDR3 coding DNA: TGTGCCAGCAGTCAACAGGGGGCGCGAAACACTGAAGCTTTCTTT. It yields the protein CASSQQGARNTEAFF.

This rearrangement joins TRBV11-3 to TRBJ2-2; possibly TRBD1 for D (5 bases). This CDR3 is built from 11 residues. Germline-derived CDR1 and CDR2 are SGHNT and YENEEA. The V gene lost 8 bases and the J gene lost 7 bases, with 8 bases spanning the gap. CDR3 DNA sequence: TGTGCCAGCGCCCAGGGCGGGGAGCTGTTTTTT. Translation gives CASAQGGELFF. Filled out from reference TRBV11-3 and TRBJ2-2, the complete variable domain reads EAGVVQSPRYKIIEKKQPVAFWCNPISGHNTLYWYLQNLGQGPELLIRYENEEAVDDSQLPKDRFSAERLKGVDSTLKIQPAELGDSAVYLCASAQGGELFFGEGSRLTVL.

The V and J genes are TRBV21-1 and TRBJ2-1; no DNA check was done on the table's D call, TRBD2. TRBV21-1 is marked as a pseudogene. The CDR3 contains 18 residues. This CDR3 reads CASSSGTSGSSDIDEQFF. In nucleotides, the CDR3 is TGTGCCAGCAGCTCCGGGACTAGCGGGAGTAGCGATATCGATGAGCAGTTCTTC.

The chain has TRBV13 and TRBJ2-5, with 9 bases fitting TRBD1. Germline CDR1 is PRHDT and CDR2 is FYEKMQ (reference sequence). This CDR3 is 14 amino acids long. The ends lost 6 bases at V and 5 bases at J; junction bases unmatched: 7. The CDR3 spells CASSSTGGWETQYF. In DNA, the CDR3 is TGTGCCAGCAGTTCTACAGGGGGCTGGGAGACCCAGTACTTC. The full variable domain, completed using reference TRBV13 and TRBJ2-5, is AAGVIQSPRHLIKEKRETATLKCYPIPRHDTVYWYQQGPGQDPQFLISFYEKMQSDKGSIPDRFSAQQFSDYHSELNMSSLELGDSALYFCASSSTGGWETQYFGPGTRLLVL.

This sequence joins TRBV28 and TRBJ2-7; D uncertain. The CDR3 spans 14 residues. Looked up from germline, CDR1 is MDHEN and CDR2 is SYDVKM. The V end was cut by 3 bases, the J end by 2 bases, with 11 bases between. The CDR3 region has the DNA TGTGCCAGCAGTTTGACCTACACTACCTACGAGCAGTACTTC. It encodes CASSLTYTTYEQYF.

Only one count was recorded for this clone. The chain uses TRBV5-4 and TRBJ2-7; 11 bases map to TRBD1. The CDR3 totals 13 residues. V lost 8 bases to trimming and J lost 5 bases; unmatched junction nucleotides: 6. Germline V lookup: CDR1 SGHNT, CDR2 YYREEE (reference sequence). The CDR3 protein is CASTRDRGNEQYF. CDR3 nucleotide sequence: TGTGCCAGTACCCGGGACAGGGGGAACGAGCAGTACTTC.

CDR3 in amino acids: CACLLHRGNEQFF. For the CDR3, the DNA is TGTGCCTGTCTACTGCATAGGGGCAATGAGCAGTTCTTC. This sequence joins TRBV30 and TRBJ2-1; tentative D call: TRBD1 (5 bases). V was clipped by 6 bases and J by 6 bases, with 15 bases between them. Per germline, CDR1 GTSNPN and CDR2 SVGIG (reference sequence). CDR3 length: 13 amino acids.

The gene calls are TRBV11-1 and TRBJ2-1, with D unclear. This CDR3 contains 13 residues. Per germline, CDR1 SGHAT and CDR2 FQDESV (reference sequence). V dropped 4 bases and J dropped 8 bases, with 12 bases sitting between them. DNA of the CDR3: TGTGCCAGCAGCTACTCCTTCTCCGATGAGCAGTTCTTC. As protein: CASSYSFSDEQFF. Full variable domain (rest looked up from reference TRBV11-1 and TRBJ2-1): EAEVAQSPRYKITEKSQAVAFWCDPISGHATLYWYRQILGQGPELLVQFQDESVVDDSQLPKDRFSAERLKGVDSTLKIQPAELGDSAMYLCASSYSFSDEQFFGPGTRLTVL.